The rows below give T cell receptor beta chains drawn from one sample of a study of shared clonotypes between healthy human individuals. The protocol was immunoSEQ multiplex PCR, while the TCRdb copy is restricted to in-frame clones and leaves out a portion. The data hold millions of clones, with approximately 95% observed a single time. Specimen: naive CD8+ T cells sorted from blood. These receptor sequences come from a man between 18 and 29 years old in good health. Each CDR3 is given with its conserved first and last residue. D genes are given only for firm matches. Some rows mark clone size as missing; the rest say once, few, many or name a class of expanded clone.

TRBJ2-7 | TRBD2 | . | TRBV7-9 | TGTGCCAGCAGCTCTTTGGTCCCCACTAGCGGAAGCTCCTACGAGCAGTACTTC | CASSSLVPTSGSSYEQYF
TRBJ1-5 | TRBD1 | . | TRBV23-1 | TGCGCCAGCAGTCAATCGACAGGGGAGTGTCAGCCCCAGCATTTT | CASSQSTGECQPQHF
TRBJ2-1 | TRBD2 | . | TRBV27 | TGTGCCAGCAGTAAGACTAGCGGGGGACCCTACAATGAGCAGTTCTTC | CASSKTSGGPYNEQFF
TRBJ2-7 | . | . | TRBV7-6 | TGTGCCAGCAGCCTCTTATCGTCCGGGCCCGAGCAGTACTTC | CASSLLSSGPEQYF
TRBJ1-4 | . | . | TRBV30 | TGTGCCTGGCGATCACAGAATGAAAAACTGTTTTTT | CAWRSQNEKLFF
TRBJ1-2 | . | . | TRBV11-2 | TGTGCCAGCAGCTTAGGGGCCATGTCCCTTTTAGATGGCTACACCTTC | CASSLGAMSLLDGYTF
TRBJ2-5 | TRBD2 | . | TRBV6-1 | TGTGCCAGCAGTGACTGGACTAGCAGAGAGACCCAGTACTTC | CASSDWTSRETQYF
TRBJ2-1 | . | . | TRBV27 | TGTGCCAGCAGTTTATCGGAGTACAATGAGCAGTTCTTC | CASSLSEYNEQFF
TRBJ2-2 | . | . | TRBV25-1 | TGTGCCAGCAGCTACACCGGGGAGCTGTTTTTT | CASSYTGELFF
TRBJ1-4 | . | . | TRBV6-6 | TGTGCCAGCAGTTTACTAGAGGAAAAACTGTTTTTT | CASSLLEEKLFF
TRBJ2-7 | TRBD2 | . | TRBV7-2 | TGTGCCAGCAGCTTAGTTAAGGCTAGCGGGAGCTACGAGCAGTACTTC | CASSLVKASGSYEQYF
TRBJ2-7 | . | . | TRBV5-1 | TGCGCCAGCGGCCGGGACAACCCCAACTACGAGCAGTACTTC | CASGRDNPNYEQYF
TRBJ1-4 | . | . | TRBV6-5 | TGTGCCAGCAGCCAGTTCGCGGGTGATGAAAAACTGTTTTTT | CASSQFAGDEKLFF
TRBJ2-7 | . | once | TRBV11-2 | TGTGCCAGCAGCCCTCGTCGCGACGAGCAGTACTTC | CASSPRRDEQYF
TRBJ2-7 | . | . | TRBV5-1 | TGCGCCAGCAGCTTGGAACCATTCTCCTACGAGCAGTACTTC | CASSLEPFSYEQYF
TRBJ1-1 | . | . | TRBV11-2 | TGTGCCAGCAGCTTACCACAAACCGAGGCCCACACTGAAGCTTTCTTT | CASSLPQTEAHTEAFF
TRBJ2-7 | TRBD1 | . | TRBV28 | TGTGCCACAGAGGGACAGTCCTCCTACGAGCAGTACTTC | CATEGQSSYEQYF
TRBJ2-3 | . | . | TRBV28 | TGTGCCAGCAGAGGAAGGCGAGACACAGATACGCAGTATTTT | CASRGRRDTDTQYF
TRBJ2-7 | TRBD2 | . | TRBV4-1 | TGCGCCAGCAGCCAAGTTAGCGGGACCGGTTACGAGCAGTACTTC | CASSQVSGTGYEQYF
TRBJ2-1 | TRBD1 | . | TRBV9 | TGTGCCAGCAGCGCGAGGACAGGGGGAATGAATGAGCAGTTCTTC | CASSARTGGMNEQFF
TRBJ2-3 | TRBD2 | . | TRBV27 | TGTGCCAGCAGTGGGGGACTAGCCGATACAGATACGCAGTATTTT | CASSGGLADTDTQYF
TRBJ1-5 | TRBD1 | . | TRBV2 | TGTGCCAGCAGGGGACAGGGAGCCGATAGCAATCAGCCCCAGCATTTT | CASRGQGADSNQPQHF
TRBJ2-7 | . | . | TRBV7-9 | TGTGCCAGCAGCCCAGGGGCCTCCTCCTACGAGCAGTACTTC | CASSPGASSYEQYF
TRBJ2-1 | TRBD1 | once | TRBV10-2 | TGCGCCAGCAGTGAGCCACGGACAGGCTACAATGAGCAGTTCTTC | CASSEPRTGYNEQFF
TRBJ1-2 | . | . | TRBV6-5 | TGTGCCAGCAGTTATTCCGCCGAGACAGCCAGCTATGGCTACACCTTC | CASSYSAETASYGYTF
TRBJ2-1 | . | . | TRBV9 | TGTGCCAGCAGCGCACCAGAAAGCTTATATGAGCAGTTCTTC | CASSAPESLYEQFF
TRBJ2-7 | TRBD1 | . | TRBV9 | TGTGCCAGCAGCTCAAAACCCGGGACAGGTCTCTACGAGCAGTACTTC | CASSSKPGTGLYEQYF
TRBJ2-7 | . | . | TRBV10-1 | TGCGCCAGCAGTGAGGCCAGCAGTTACGAGCAGTACTTC | CASSEASSYEQYF
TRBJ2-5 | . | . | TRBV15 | TGTGCCACCAGCAGAGGGACAGCTACCCGTGGGGAGACCCAGTACTTC | CATSRGTATRGETQYF